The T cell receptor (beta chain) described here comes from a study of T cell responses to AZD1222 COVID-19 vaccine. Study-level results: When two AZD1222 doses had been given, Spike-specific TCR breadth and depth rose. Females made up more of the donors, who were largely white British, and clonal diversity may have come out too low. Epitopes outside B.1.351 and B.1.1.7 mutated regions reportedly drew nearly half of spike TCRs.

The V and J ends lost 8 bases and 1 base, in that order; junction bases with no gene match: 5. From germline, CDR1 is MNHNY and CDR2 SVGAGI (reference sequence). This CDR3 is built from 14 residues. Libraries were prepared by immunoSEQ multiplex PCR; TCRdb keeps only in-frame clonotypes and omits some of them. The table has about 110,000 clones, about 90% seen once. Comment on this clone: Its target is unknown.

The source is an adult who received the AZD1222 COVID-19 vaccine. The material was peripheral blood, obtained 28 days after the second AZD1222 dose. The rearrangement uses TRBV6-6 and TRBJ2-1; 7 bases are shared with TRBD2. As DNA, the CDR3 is TGTGCCAGCGTGGAAGCGGGATCCTACAATGAGCAGTTCTTC. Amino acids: CASVEAGSYNEQFF.